What follows are 29 T cell receptor beta chains derived from one specimen sequenced in a study of blood T cells in healthy people across ages. With a J-beta primer mix and a sample-barcoded 5' primer, a second PCR ran 7 to 11 cycles. Via MiXCR, TCRdb re-called the 5' RACE reads, giving one row per CDR3 protein. The sample carries 700,000 to 850,000 distinct CDR3 sequences, approximately 35% recorded once. Sequenced: blood. The receptors derive from a man between 18 and 35 years old in good health.

The chain employs TRBV7-2 and TRBJ2-1, with 8 bases fitting TRBD2. CDR1 SGHTA and CDR2 FQGNSA come from the germline V gene. Trimming took 2 bases from V and 9 from J; bases not matched to a gene: 9. CDR3 length: 15 residues. This CDR3 reads CASSLHGTSGGEQFF. Written as DNA, the CDR3 is TGTGCCAGCAGCTTACATGGGACTAGTGGCGGTGAGCAGTTCTTC. The whole variable domain, filled in from reference TRBV7-2 and TRBJ2-1, reads GAGVSQSPSNKVTEKGKDVELRCDPISGHTALYWYRQSLGQGLEFLIYFQGNSAPDKSGLPSDRFSAERTGGSVSTLTIQRTQQEDSAVYLCASSLHGTSGGEQFFGPGTRLTVL.

The V gene is TRBV27, the J gene TRBJ2-2; D assignment may be TRBD1 or TRBD2 (7 bases each). Germline V gives CDR1 MNHEY, CDR2 SMNVEV (reference sequence). The CDR3 length is 15 residues. V shed 6 bases and J shed 6 bases, with 17 bases lying between them. The CDR3 DNA is TGTGCCAGCAGACAGACACAGGGGAGGGCCGGGGAGCTGTTTTTT. Encoded protein: CASRQTQGRAGELFF.

CDR3 DNA sequence: TGTGCCAGCAGTTCGATGCTCGTAGGAAATCTAATCTACGAGCAGTACTTC. Translation: CASSSMLVGNLIYEQYF. The J gene is TRBJ2-7, the V gene TRBV12-3 or TRBV12-4, with unresolved D. V gave up 4 bases and J gave up 3 bases, with 22 bases separating them. CDR3 length: 17 residues.

CDR3 in DNA: TGTGCCAGCAGCCTCACACTTTATGGCTACACCTTC. This sequence encodes CASSLTLYGYTF. This chain uses TRBV7-9 with TRBJ1-2; the D is unclear. V lost 5 bases and J lost 5, with 9 bases in between. Germline V gene lookup returns CDR1 SEHNR and CDR2 FQNEAQ (reference sequence). The CDR3 is made up of 12 amino acids.

The gene calls are TRBV25-1 and TRBJ2-1; TRBD2 aligns across 8 bases. Germline lookup yields CDR1 MGHDK and CDR2 SYGVNS. Trimming cost V 6 bases and J 9 bases; bases outside gene matches: 4. The CDR3 is made up of 12 amino acids. The CDR3 sequence: CASSKTSAEQFF. The CDR3 DNA follows: TGTGCCAGCAGCAAGACTAGCGCTGAGCAGTTCTTC.

The chain couples TRBV27 to TRBJ2-7; no definite D call. This CDR3 has 13 amino acids. Trimming pared 6 bases from V and 3 bases from J, leaving 12 bases between. Germline values: CDR1 MNHEY, CDR2 SMNVEV (reference sequence). The CDR3 bases are TGTGCCAGCAGCGAAGAACAGTACTACGAGCAGTACTTC. This encodes CASSEEQYYEQYF.

There are many counts of this clonotype. V is TRBV7-9 and J is TRBJ2-7, with D perhaps matching TRBD1 (6 bases). With 5 bases removed from V and 4 bases from J, the gap between germline ends came to 9 bases. The CDR3 totals 12 residues. CDR1 is SEHNR, CDR2 FQNEAQ, per germline (reference sequence). Here the CDR3 reads CASSQQGYEQYF. CDR3 sequence (DNA): TGTGCCAGCAGCCAACAGGGTTACGAGCAGTACTTC.

This clonotype was counted a few times. J is TRBJ1-1 and V is TRBV5-1, with 12 bases fitting TRBD1. The CDR3 consists of 15 residues. V trimming: 4 bases; J trimming: 2 bases; junction bases outside the gene matches: 3. Germline V CDR1 and CDR2: SGHRS, YFSETQ. The CDR3 reads CASSTGTGGNTEAFF. The DNA for the CDR3 is TGCGCCAGCAGCACAGGGACAGGGGGCAACACTGAAGCTTTCTTT.

In this sample, this clonotype turned up a few times. The V and J genes are TRBV5-1 and TRBJ2-5, with a tentative D call TRBD2 (5 bases). Trimming took 0 bases from V and 0 from J, leaving 6 bases between them. CDR1 and CDR2 from the germline V gene are SGHRS and YFSETQ. This CDR3 comprises 14 residues. CDR3 sequence: CASSLAGNQETQYF. In nucleotides, the CDR3 is TGCGCCAGCAGCTTGGCGGGAAACCAAGAGACCCAGTACTTC.

This chain uses TRBV4-2 with TRBJ1-2, with TRBD1 as a possible D gene (6 bases). The germline V gene has CDR1 LGHNA and CDR2 YNFKEQ. This CDR3 spans 14 amino acids. V was clipped by 4 bases and J by 4 bases, with 13 bases between them. The CDR3 loop is CASSPGQYGYGYTF. The CDR3 DNA reads as TGTGCCAGCAGCCCCGGACAGTATGGCTATGGCTACACCTTC.

This chain uses TRBV12-3 or TRBV12-4 with TRBJ2-3, with D maybe TRBD2 (6 bases). The CDR3 totals 13 residues. Trimming took 5 bases from V and 5 from J, leaving 11 bases between them. This CDR3 is CASSVIGGDTQYF. The CDR3 DNA follows: TGTGCCAGCAGTGTAATCGGGGGAGATACGCAGTATTTT.

The chain combines TRBV5-1 with TRBJ2-7; possibly TRBD2 for D (5 bases). Per germline, CDR1 SGHRS and CDR2 YFSETQ. This CDR3 is 14 amino acids long. V lost 4 bases to trimming and J lost 7 bases, with 18 bases between them. The CDR3 DNA reads TGCGCCAGCAGCGTCGGACTCGGTCGTGATGAGCAGTACTTC. Protein: CASSVGLGRDEQYF.

This chain connects TRBV2 to TRBJ2-3; 7 bases agree with TRBD2. The CDR3 sequence is 17 residues long. The ends lost 3 bases at V and 0 bases at J; junction bases unmatched: 9. Looked up from germline, CDR1 is SNHLY and CDR2 is FYNNEI. This CDR3 is CASSEALLAYSTDTQYF. CDR3 bases: TGTGCCAGCAGTGAGGCCCTACTAGCGTACAGCACAGATACGCAGTATTTT.

The sample holds many counts of this clonotype. The gene calls are TRBV7-2 and TRBJ2-3; possible D gene TRBD1, 6 bases. The germline CDR1 and CDR2 sequences are SGHTA and FQGNSA. The CDR3 totals 14 residues. Trimming removed 5 bases from V and 6 bases from J, with 15 bases in between. CDR3 protein: CASSLLSQGDTQYF. DNA for the CDR3: TGTGCCAGCAGCCTGCTATCCCAGGGGGATACGCAGTATTTT.

This clonotype was recorded a few times. This chain joins TRBV7-2 and TRBJ1-1; possible D gene TRBD1, 5 bases. CDR1 is SGHTA and CDR2 is FQGNSA in the germline V gene. V lost 8 bases to trimming and J lost 0 bases, with 13 bases between them. The CDR3 contains 14 residues. The CDR3 region is CASGWGGVNTEAFF. Written as DNA, the CDR3 is TGTGCCAGCGGCTGGGGGGGGGTGAACACTGAAGCTTTCTTT. The entire variable domain, with the rest obtained from reference TRBV7-2 and TRBJ1-1, is as follows: GAGVSQSPSNKVTEKGKDVELRCDPISGHTALYWYRQSLGQGLEFLIYFQGNSAPDKSGLPSDRFSAERTGGSVSTLTIQRTQQEDSAVYLCASGWGGVNTEAFFGQGTRLTVV.

In regard to this clonotype: A single base separates this from a much larger clone, so it may be a read error. The V and J genes are TRBV6-2 or TRBV6-3 and TRBJ2-5; unclear D gene. The CDR3 runs 13 residues. The germline V gene has CDR1 MNHEY and CDR2 SVGEGT. The CDR3 DNA is TGTACCAGCAGTTCCCTAGGGCCAGAGACCCAGTACTTC. Translated, it gives CTSSSLGPETQYF.

This clonotype was seen only a few times. V gene TRBV20-1 combines with J gene TRBJ1-1; D call uncertain. This CDR3 comprises 14 residues. Trimming left V 5 bases short and J 2 bases short, with 15 bases between. The V gene's germline CDR1 is DFQATT and CDR2 SNEGSKA (reference sequence). The CDR3 loop reads CSARWARLNTEAFF. For the CDR3, the DNA is TGCAGTGCTCGGTGGGCCAGACTTAACACTGAAGCTTTCTTT.

The chain uses TRBV4-2 and TRBJ2-7; D possibly corresponds to TRBD2 (5 bases). Germline assignment: CDR1 LGHNA and CDR2 YNFKEQ. The CDR3 loop spans 17 amino acids. V shed 0 bases and J shed 7 bases, with 22 bases lying between them. CDR3 in DNA: TGTGCCAGCAGCCAAGAGCAGGACTCCGCCTGGATCGATGAGCAGTACTTC. It translates to CASSQEQDSAWIDEQYF.

The rearrangement joins TRBV20-1 to TRBJ1-2; the match to TRBD1 covers 11 bases. The CDR3 length is 15 residues. Germline values: CDR1 DFQATT, CDR2 SNEGSKA (reference sequence). J gave up 4 bases and V 3 bases, and 7 bases lay outside the gene matches. CDR3 DNA: TGCAGTGCTAGCTGGACAGGGGGCGTTGGCTATGGCTACACCTTC. This encodes CSASWTGGVGYGYTF.

J is TRBJ2-5 and V is TRBV5-1, with 12 bases aligning to TRBD1. The CDR3 length is 16 residues. V trimming: 0 bases; J trimming: 5 bases; junction bases outside the gene matches: 5. Germline V gene sequence: CDR1 SGHRS, CDR2 YFSETQ. The CDR3: CASSLAGDRGHETQYF. DNA of the CDR3: TGCGCCAGCAGCTTGGCCGGGGACAGGGGGCACGAGACCCAGTACTTC.

The J gene is TRBJ1-1, the V gene TRBV7-9, with D possibly TRBD1 on 5 matching bases. There are 14 residues in the CDR3. The germline V gene has CDR1 SEHNR and CDR2 FQNEAQ (reference sequence). V was pared by 2 bases and J by 5 bases, with 12 bases between. The CDR3 spells CASSLSGGETEAFF. CDR3 coding DNA: TGTGCCAGCAGCTTATCAGGAGGGGAGACTGAAGCTTTCTTT.

This clonotype was seen many times. The genes are TRBV7-2 and TRBJ1-2; unclear D gene. Germline V gene data show CDR1 as SGHTA and CDR2 as FQGNSA. This CDR3 has 12 residues. V was cut by 1 base and J by 8 bases, with 8 bases left in between. The CDR3, as DNA: TGTGCCAGCAGCTTAGAGGGTGGGGGCTACACCTTC. Translating gives CASSLEGGGYTF.

This clonotype has just a few counts. This chain links TRBV12-3 or TRBV12-4 with TRBJ2-3; D call uncertain. The CDR3 extends over 13 amino acids. V gave up 5 bases and J gave up 5 bases, with 11 bases separating them. The CDR3 loop reads CASSVNERDTQYF. CDR3 DNA: TGTGCCAGCAGTGTAAATGAGCGAGATACGCAGTATTTT.

Note on this clonotype: Given a much more abundant clone one base away, this may be a read error. The chain recombines TRBV20-1 with TRBJ2-1, with 9 positions matching TRBD2. There are 17 residues in the CDR3. Germline loops: CDR1 DFQATT, CDR2 SNEGSKA (reference sequence). The CDR3: CSAIGAGGPSSYNEQVF. Written as DNA, the CDR3 is TGCAGTGCTATCGGAGCGGGGGGCCCGAGCTCCTACAATGAGCAGGTCTTC.

The chain couples TRBV29-1 to TRBJ1-2; D remains ambiguous. The CDR3 runs 12 residues. The V gene lost 0 bases and the J gene lost 8 bases, with 10 bases spanning the gap. From germline, CDR1 is SQVTM and CDR2 ANQGSEA. CDR3 loop: CSVEDSVRGYTF. In nucleotides, the CDR3 is TGCAGCGTTGAAGATTCAGTACGCGGCTACACCTTC.

The sample holds a few counts of this clonotype. The chain combines TRBV2 with TRBJ2-1; TRBD2 agrees at 11 bases. Trimming removed 4 bases from V and 0 bases from J; junction bases left unmatched: 11. The germline V gene encodes CDR1 SNHLY and CDR2 FYNNEI. There are 19 residues in the CDR3. CDR3 sequence: CASSGSLAGGQSSYNEQFF. The CDR3 region has the DNA TGTGCCAGCAGTGGATCCCTAGCGGGGGGACAGAGCTCCTACAATGAGCAGTTCTTC. Filled out from reference TRBV2 and TRBJ2-1, the complete variable domain reads EPEVTQTPSHQVTQMGQEVILRCVPISNHLYFYWYRQILGQKVEFLVSFYNNEISEKSEIFDDQFSVERPDGSNFTLKIRSTKLEDSAMYFCASSGSLAGGQSSYNEQFFGPGTRLTVL.

This clonotype appeared once. This chain links TRBV12-3 or TRBV12-4 with TRBJ2-5; 7 positions agree with TRBD1. Trimming took 6 bases from V and 11 from J; bases not matched to a gene: 12. This CDR3 contains 13 residues. CDR3 DNA: TGTGCCAGCAGCATGACAGGGTTGAGTGAGCAGTACTTC. Translated, it gives CASSMTGLSEQYF.

This clonotype appeared a few times. The gene calls are TRBV20-1 and TRBJ1-5, with 8 bases identical to TRBD1. Germline V CDR1 and CDR2: DFQATT, SNEGSKA (reference sequence). Trimming removed 6 bases from V and 0 bases from J; junction bases left unmatched: 16. This CDR3 has 18 amino acids. CDR3 nucleotide sequence: TGCAGTGCAGTGCCCGAAACCGGGACAGGATATAGCAATCAGCCCCAGCATTTT. Amino acids: CSAVPETGTGYSNQPQHF.

This clonotype was seen more than once but under ten times. This sequence joins TRBV4-1 and TRBJ1-6; D not certain. This CDR3 is built from 18 residues. The germline V and J ends were trimmed by 4 bases and 7 bases, with 23 bases remaining between them. Germline-derived CDR1 and CDR2 are MGHRA and YSYEKL. The CDR3 region is CASSLNLPGRLGNSPLHF. DNA of the CDR3: TGCGCCAGCAGCCTGAATCTACCGGGGAGGCTTGGAAATTCACCCCTCCACTTT.